Listed below are T cell receptor beta chains from one sample, sequenced in a study of Graves' ophthalmopathy and Graves' hyperthyroidism. MiXCR was run by TCRdb on the multiplex PCR reads, yielding one entry per CDR3 protein. The sample has hundreds of thousands of distinct CDR3 sequences, 20% to 25% seen once. The sequenced sample consisted of peripheral blood. The receptors derive from a woman between 18 and 29 years old with stable Graves' hyperthyroidism. Some clones in this sample may be carry-over from other donors' samples. Both conserved end residues are part of each CDR3. The order of the fields is V gene, CDR3 protein.

v_gene: TRBV20-1
CDR3aa: CSATRLAAAVETQYF

v_gene: TRBV9
CDR3aa: CASSVEGRDYGYTF

v_gene: TRBV20-1
CDR3aa: CSASVSGRARGETQYF

v_gene: TRBV12-3/TRBV12-4
CDR3aa: CASSRQTGQPQHF

v_gene: TRBV6-5
CDR3aa: CASRREGTEAFF

v_gene: TRBV3-1
CDR3aa: CASSQRGGTEAFF

v_gene: TRBV2
CDR3aa: CASSEAQRYQETQYF

v_gene: TRBV30
CDR3aa: CAWTSGVYNEQFF

v_gene: TRBV12-3/TRBV12-4
CDR3aa: CASSLSWISQETQYF

v_gene: TRBV15
CDR3aa: CATSSWTLGAGQPQHF

v_gene: TRBV3-1
CDR3aa: CASSQDFPAPNQPQHF

v_gene: TRBV28
CDR3aa: CASSSPVKRLTYEQYF

v_gene: TRBV20-1
CDR3aa: CSASWSGNTEAFF